Presented here are 20 T cell receptor beta chains from one specimen sequenced in a study of shared clonotypes between healthy human individuals. Sequencing was performed with immunoSEQ multiplex PCR; in TCRdb, only in-frame clones are kept and a portion is missing. The table shows millions of clones, with 80% to 95% occurring only once. The sequenced sample was naive CD4+ T cells from PBMCs. Documented subset: CD45RA+ positively selected. These receptors were taken from a man aged 18 to 29 in good health. Some clones in this sample may be carry-over from other donors' samples.

As for this clone: This same CDR3 is encoded by further DNA sequences in the sample. The V gene is TRBV29-1, the J gene TRBJ1-1; possible D gene TRBD1, 5 bases. V shed 4 bases and J shed 0 bases, with 9 bases lying between them. There are 13 residues in the CDR3. Germline CDR1 reads SQVTM; CDR2 reads ANQGSEA. Written as DNA, the CDR3 is TGCAGCGTTGGACAGTTAATGAACACTGAAGCTTTCTTT. Encoded protein: CSVGQLMNTEAFF.

The rearrangement links TRBV28 to TRBJ1-5; tentatively, D is TRBD1 (5 bases). With 6 bases removed from V and 1 base from J, the gap between germline ends came to 22 bases. Germline CDR1 and CDR2: MDHEN and SYDVKM. CDR3 length: 18 residues. In DNA, the CDR3 is TGTGCCAGCAGCCTTAGTATCAGGGTTAGCGGGAGCAATCAGCCCCAGCATTTT. It yields the protein CASSLSIRVSGSNQPQHF.

This rearrangement joins TRBV25-1 to TRBJ2-1; 7 bases fit TRBD2. The CDR3 length is 14 residues. V dropped 6 bases and J dropped 12; count of bases not matched to a gene: 14. Per germline, CDR1 MGHDK and CDR2 SYGVNS. The CDR3 DNA reads as TGTGCCAGCAGCGAACCCACTAGCGCTAGAGGGCAGTTCTTC. Protein sequence: CASSEPTSARGQFF. Together with reference TRBV25-1 and TRBJ2-1, the CDR3 gives the full variable domain: EADIYQTPRYLVIGTGKKITLECSQTMGHDKMYWYQQDPGMELHLIHYSYGVNSTEKGDLSSESTVSRIRTEHFPLTLESARPSHTSQYLCASSEPTSARGQFFGPGTRLTVL.

This chain's CDR3 is CASSLYTGELFF. DNA of the CDR3: TGCGCCAGCAGCCTTTACACCGGGGAGCTGTTTTTT. The V and J genes are TRBV5-1 and TRBJ2-2; D gene unclear. CDR1 and CDR2 from the germline V gene are SGHRS and YFSETQ. Trimming took off 4 bases at V and 3 bases at J, with 4 bases between the two ends. This CDR3 contains 12 residues.

This clone appeared a single time. The same CDR3 is also encoded by other DNA sequences in this sample. The chain is built from TRBV5-1 and TRBJ2-3; TRBD1 or TRBD2 may be the D gene (5 bases each). The CDR3 runs to 16 residues. V was shortened by 0 bases and J by 0 bases, with 11 bases between the two germline ends. Germline-derived CDR1 and CDR2 are SGHRS and YFSETQ. CDR3 sequence: CASSLGGSTSTDTQYF. The CDR3 region has the DNA TGCGCCAGCAGCTTGGGGGGGAGCACTAGCACAGATACGCAGTATTTT.

CDR3 in amino acids: CASSLEFVQAVSQPQHF. The DNA for the CDR3 is TGTGCCAGCAGCTTAGAGTTTGTGCAGGCCGTGTCTCAGCCCCAGCATTTT. The chain carries TRBV7-8 and TRBJ1-5, with unresolved D. This CDR3 spans 17 amino acids. Germline V gene data show CDR1 as SGHVS and CDR2 as FQNEAQ. The germline V and J ends were trimmed by 1 base and 6 bases, with 19 bases remaining between them.

CDR3 nucleotide sequence: TGTGCCAGCAGCACGCACCACAGGGGTGGAAACACCATATATTTT. Translating it yields CASSTHHRGGNTIYF. The chain couples TRBV7-2 to TRBJ1-3; TRBD1 aligns across 7 bases. Germline V gene sequence: CDR1 SGHTA, CDR2 FQGNSA. This CDR3 is 15 amino acids long. Trimming removed 5 bases from V and 3 bases from J; junction bases left unmatched: 7.

This chain uses TRBV5-1 with TRBJ2-7; D gene ambiguous. The CDR3 is 15 residues long. Trimming left V 0 bases short and J 0 bases short, with 10 bases between. Germline V lookup: CDR1 SGHRS, CDR2 YFSETQ. In DNA, the CDR3 is TGCGCCAGCAGCTTGGATCCCGCGTTCTCCTACGAGCAGTACTTC. It is translated as CASSLDPAFSYEQYF.

The CDR3 DNA follows: TGTGCCAGCAGCGGTCCCGGGAACTCTAATGAAAAACTGTTTTTT. Translation gives CASSGPGNSNEKLFF. The rearrangement uses TRBV9 and TRBJ1-4; no firm D call. Germline loops: CDR1 SGDLS, CDR2 YYNGEE. Trimming stripped 3 bases from V and 3 bases from J, with 12 bases between. The CDR3 is made up of 15 amino acids.

J is TRBJ2-2 and V is TRBV5-1, with 7 bases aligning to TRBD1. Trimming at V came to 4 bases and at J to 7 bases, leaving 16 bases not matched to a gene. The germline V gene encodes CDR1 SGHRS and CDR2 YFSETQ. CDR3 length: 17 amino acids. The CDR3 DNA sequence: TGCGCCAGCAGCCCTAAACCCCCGACAGGGATAGTCGGGGAGCTGTTTTTT. This translates into CASSPKPPTGIVGELFF. Supplemented by reference TRBV5-1 and TRBJ2-2, the full variable domain reads KAGVTQTPRYLIKTRGQQVTLSCSPISGHRSVSWYQQTPGQGLQFLFEYFSETQRNKGNFPGRFSGRQFSNSRSEMNVSTLELGDSALYLCASSPKPPTGIVGELFFGEGSRLTVL.

V is TRBV28 and J is TRBJ2-1; 7 bases match TRBD2. This CDR3 is 12 amino acids long. V was pared by 6 bases and J by 14 bases, with 10 bases of the junction left unmatched. The germline CDR1 and CDR2 sequences are MDHEN and SYDVKM. CDR3 DNA sequence: TGTGCCAGCAGGGGAGCGGGACGGTCTGAGTTCTTC. Translation gives CASRGAGRSEFF.

This chain links TRBV6-5 with TRBJ1-1, with a tentative D call TRBD1 (5 bases). The CDR3 has 12 residues. Between the trimmed V and J ends, which lost 6 bases and 10 bases, there was a span of 15 bases. Germline V gene lookup returns CDR1 MNHEY and CDR2 SVGAGI. CDR3 DNA: TGTGCCAGCAGAAGCAGGGCGCGTGCAGCTTTCTTT. It yields the protein CASRSRARAAFF.

This rearrangement joins TRBV4-2 to TRBJ1-4; D is unclear. V lost 0 bases and J 4 bases, leaving 12 bases between the germline ends. CDR3 length: 16 amino acids. The germline V gene has CDR1 LGHNA and CDR2 YNFKEQ. This CDR3 reads CASSQDLRRINEKLFF. CDR3 DNA sequence: TGTGCCAGCAGCCAAGATCTGAGGAGAATTAATGAAAAACTGTTTTTT.

V usage is TRBV7-2 and J usage is TRBJ2-7; 9 positions agree with TRBD1. Germline-derived CDR1 and CDR2 are SGHTA and FQGNSA. V lost 5 bases, J lost 7 bases, and 12 bases stayed unmatched. There are 15 residues in the CDR3. The CDR3 sequence is CASSLRLQGAGEQYF. Written as DNA, the CDR3 is TGTGCCAGCAGCCTACGATTACAGGGGGCTGGAGAGCAGTACTTC.

The rearrangement joins TRBV11-2 to TRBJ2-3; D may be TRBD1 or TRBD2 (6 bases each). The CDR3 totals 15 residues. CDR1 and CDR2 from the germline V gene are SGHAT and FQNNGV. The V gene lost 2 bases and the J gene lost 4 bases, with 13 bases spanning the gap. As DNA, the CDR3 is TGTGCCAGCAGCTTACCCGGAGGGGGAGCAGATACGCAGTATTTT. Translating it yields CASSLPGGGADTQYF. The full variable domain, in which reference TRBV11-2 and TRBJ2-3 provide the parts outside the CDR3, is EAGVAQSPRYKIIEKRQSVAFWCNPISGHATLYWYQQILGQGPKLLIQFQNNGVVDDSQLPKDRFSAERLKGVDSTLKIQPAKLEDSAVYLCASSLPGGGADTQYFGPGTRLTVL.

This chain uses TRBV4-1 with TRBJ2-5; perhaps D is TRBD1 or TRBD2 (5 bases each). Trimming shortened V by 0 bases and J by 5 bases, and 16 bases separated the two germline ends. This CDR3 has 16 residues. Germline-derived CDR1 and CDR2 are MGHRA and YSYEKL. CDR3: CASSQERVGREETQYF. DNA for the CDR3: TGCGCCAGCAGCCAAGAGAGGGTGGGGCGCGAGGAGACCCAGTACTTC.

CDR3 sequence (DNA): TGTGCCAGCAGTACCGGGACATCTAACTATGGCTACACCTTC. It translates to CASSTGTSNYGYTF. The rearrangement joins TRBV9 to TRBJ1-2; D might be TRBD1 (6 bases). This CDR3 region has 14 residues. CDR1 SGDLS and CDR2 YYNGEE come from the germline V gene. Trimming left V 5 bases short and J 0 bases short, with 11 bases between.

The chain recombines TRBV7-2 with TRBJ2-5, with D possibly TRBD1 on 5 matching bases. CDR3 length equals 15 residues. Germline V gives CDR1 SGHTA, CDR2 FQGNSA. The germline V and J ends were trimmed by 0 bases and 11 bases, with 19 bases remaining between them. The CDR3 sequence is CASSLAAQGTQEQYF. The CDR3 DNA is TGTGCCAGCAGCTTAGCCGCCCAGGGCACTCAAGAGCAGTACTTC.

The chain couples TRBV11-2 to TRBJ2-3; the match to TRBD2 covers 11 bases. The length of the CDR3 is 14 residues. Germline V CDR1 and CDR2: SGHAT, FQNNGV. V trimming: 6 bases; J trimming: 5 bases; junction bases outside the gene matches: 4. In DNA, the CDR3 is TGTGCCAGCAGACGACTAGCGGGAAAAGATACGCAGTATTTT. This codes for CASRRLAGKDTQYF.

V is TRBV4-1 and J is TRBJ2-7; 9 nucleotides match TRBD1. The V gene end was trimmed by 4 bases and the J gene end by 2 bases; junction bases not matched to a gene: 6. There are 15 residues in the CDR3. Germline V gene lookup returns CDR1 MGHRA and CDR2 YSYEKL. This chain's CDR3 is CASSRQDRGTYEQYF. The CDR3 DNA is TGCGCCAGCAGCCGACAGGACAGGGGAACCTACGAGCAGTACTTC.